A selection of T cell receptor beta chains follows, all from one sample in a study of T cell responses to AZD1222 COVID-19 vaccine. Method: immunoSEQ multiplex PCR; TCRdb's copy keeps in-frame clones and lacks some. The sample has around 120,000 clones; about 85% are singletons. The source was peripheral blood, collected on day 0 of AZD1222 vaccination. These receptors came from an adult in good health. CDR3s include the opening cysteine and the closing phenylalanine or tryptophan.

TRBJ1-5,TRBV5-1,CVKGGIGGGQPQHF
TRBJ1-2,TRBV30,CAWKSEANYGYTF
TRBJ2-7,TRBV28,CASRGQGNDEQYF
TRBJ2-5,TRBV7-2,CASSLKETQYF
TRBJ2-7,TRBV11-2,CASSLYSPGTHEQYF
TRBJ1-1,TRBV10-3,CAISDPGQGIWEAFF
TRBJ1-2,TRBV5-6,CASSLNRNNYGYTF
TRBJ1-6,TRBV7-9,CASSPRGAGSPLHF
TRBJ1-5,TRBV19,CASSIRQGRNQPQHF
TRBJ1-1,TRBV6-2/TRBV6-3,CASSYSNTNTEAFF
TRBJ1-5,TRBV24-1,CATSAGGHQPQHF
TRBJ2-7,TRBV2,CASSESGPLADF
TRBJ1-1,TRBV11-2,CASSPQIQMNTEAFF
TRBJ1-2,TRBV4-2,CASRLRGAAAGYTF
TRBJ2-2,TRBV24-1,CATSDPRQGGELFF
TRBJ1-1,TRBV5-8,CASSPGTGGMNTEAFF
TRBJ1-3,TRBV5-8,CASSLGQSSGNTIYF
TRBJ1-1,TRBV7-6,CASSSERGAGTEAFF
TRBJ1-6,TRBV19,CASSTPGQGFSPLHF
TRBJ1-2,TRBV4-3,CASSQDGGGNYGYTF
TRBJ1-1,TRBV30,CAWSVTNTEAFF
TRBJ1-6,TRBV27,CASSFRTGGFSPLHF
TRBJ2-7,TRBV2,CASSVRLDSYEQYF
TRBJ1-1,TRBV29-1,CSGGQGMNTEAFF
TRBJ2-2,TRBV19,CASSVRTRGFTGELFF
TRBJ2-1,TRBV7-9,CASSLVGAWEQFF
TRBJ2-6,TRBV19,CASSIQGQGARGANVLTF
TRBJ1-2,TRBV7-2,CASSFGQSHGYTF
TRBJ2-1,TRBV3-1/TRBV3-2,CASSLRGRSYNEQFF
TRBJ1-1,TRBV9,CASSVAGMGNTEAFF
TRBJ1-1,TRBV4-1,CASSLGTGGAGVSTEAFF
TRBJ2-7,TRBV7-2,CASSRSLLPYF
TRBJ1-6,TRBV3-1/TRBV3-2,CASSLRPNSYNSPLHF
TRBJ2-5,TRBV15,CATSRDGNRQETQYF
TRBJ2-2,TRBV5-1,CASSPYITGELFF
TRBJ2-7,TRBV9,CASSVKLGSYEQYF
TRBJ2-1,TRBV4-1,CASSQVPGGHYNEQFF
TRBJ1-4,TRBV21-1,CASSKERGGATQEKLFF
TRBJ2-7,TRBV5-4,CASSSLRVPDEQYF